This T cell receptor (beta chain) comes out of a study of T cell repertoires in cytomegalovirus infection. Looking at the study overall: The authors used CMV epitopes that were HLA-C-restricted (recently identified) and HLA-B-restricted (well studied). It can be stated that public TCR beta signatures indicated CMV infection as well as a matching HLA type. Study outcomes and limitations: The ex vivo response was dominated by HLA-C-restricted CMV-specific TCR beta clonotypes.

The CDR3 is 15 residues long. After removal of 2 bases from V and 8 bases from J, the junction contained 9 bases not matched to a gene. This clonotype has just a few counts. The antigen is undetermined. TCRdb recomputed calls from the reads with MiXCR, one row per CDR3 protein. This table has 550,000 to 850,000 distinct CDR3 sequences, roughly a third appearing once. This chain links TRBV12-3 or TRBV12-4 with TRBJ1-2, with TRBD1 matching over 9 bases. This specimen consisted of cultured PBMCs, obtained from culture after CMV antigen stimulation. The receptor's source is a human donor in good health (CMV status not recorded). Some clones in this sample may be carry-over from other donors' samples. CDR3 DNA: TGTGCCAGCAGTTTATCGGGGGACAGGGTCGGCGGCTACACCTTC. It translates to CASSLSGDRVGGYTF.